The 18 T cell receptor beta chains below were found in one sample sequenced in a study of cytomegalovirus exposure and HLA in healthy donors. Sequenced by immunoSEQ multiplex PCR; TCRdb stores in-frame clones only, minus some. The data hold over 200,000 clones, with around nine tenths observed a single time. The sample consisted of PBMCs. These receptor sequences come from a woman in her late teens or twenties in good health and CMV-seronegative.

CDR3 nucleotide sequence: TGCGCCAGCAGCCAAGCGGGAGGAGTCGCCGAGCAGTACTTC. Amino acids: CASSQAGGVAEQYF. The chain is built from TRBV4-3 and TRBJ2-7, with 7 bases matching TRBD2. Trimming removed 1 base from V and 6 bases from J; junction bases left unmatched: 6. Looked up from germline, CDR1 is LGHNA and CDR2 is YSLEER. The CDR3 consists of 14 residues.

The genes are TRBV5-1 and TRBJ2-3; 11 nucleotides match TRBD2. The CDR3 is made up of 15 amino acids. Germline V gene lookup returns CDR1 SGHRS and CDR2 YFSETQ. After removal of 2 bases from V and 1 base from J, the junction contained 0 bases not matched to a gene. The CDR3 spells CASSFSGRGTDTQYF. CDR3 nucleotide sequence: TGCGCCAGCAGCTTTAGCGGGAGGGGCACAGATACGCAGTATTTT.

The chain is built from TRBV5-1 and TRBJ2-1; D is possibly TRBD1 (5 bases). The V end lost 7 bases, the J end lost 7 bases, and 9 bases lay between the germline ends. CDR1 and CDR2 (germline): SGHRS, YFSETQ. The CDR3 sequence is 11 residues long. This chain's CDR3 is CASSQGNEQFF. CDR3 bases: TGCGCCAGCTCCCAGGGTAATGAGCAGTTCTTC.

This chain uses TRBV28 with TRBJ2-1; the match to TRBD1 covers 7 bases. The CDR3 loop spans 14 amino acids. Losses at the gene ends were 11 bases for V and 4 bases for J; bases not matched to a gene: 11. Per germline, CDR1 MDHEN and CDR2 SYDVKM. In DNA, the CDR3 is TGTGCCTCCAGGGGCAGGGGGTCTTACAATGAGCAGTTCTTC. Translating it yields CASRGRGSYNEQFF.

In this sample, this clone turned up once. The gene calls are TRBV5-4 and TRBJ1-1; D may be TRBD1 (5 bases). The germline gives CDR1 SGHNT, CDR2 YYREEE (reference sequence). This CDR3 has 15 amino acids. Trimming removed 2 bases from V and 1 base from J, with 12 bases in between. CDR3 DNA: TGTGCCAGCAGCTTAACAGGAACCCGGAACACTGAAGCTTTCTTT. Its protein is CASSLTGTRNTEAFF.

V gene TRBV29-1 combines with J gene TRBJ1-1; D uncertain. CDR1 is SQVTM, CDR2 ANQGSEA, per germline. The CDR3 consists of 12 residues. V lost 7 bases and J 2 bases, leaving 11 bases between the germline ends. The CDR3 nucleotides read TGCAGCGCCCAATCAGGAAACACTGAAGCTTTCTTT. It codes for CSAQSGNTEAFF.

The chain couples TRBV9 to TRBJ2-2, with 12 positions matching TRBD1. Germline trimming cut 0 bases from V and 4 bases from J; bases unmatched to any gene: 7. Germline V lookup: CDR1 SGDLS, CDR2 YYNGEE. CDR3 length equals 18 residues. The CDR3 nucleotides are TGTGCCAGCAGCGTAGCGTTGGGGACAGGGGGCTTCACCGGGGAGCTGTTTTTT. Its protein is CASSVALGTGGFTGELFF.

The CDR3 nucleotides are TGTGCCAGCAGCTATCTGGGTAAACGAGGGTATGGCTACACCTTC. Its protein product is CASSYLGKRGYGYTF. The V and J genes are TRBV5-6 and TRBJ1-2; D unresolved. The CDR3 totals 15 residues. The germline CDR1 and CDR2 sequences are SGHDT and YYEEEE. The germline V and J ends were trimmed by 3 bases and 5 bases, with 17 bases remaining between them.

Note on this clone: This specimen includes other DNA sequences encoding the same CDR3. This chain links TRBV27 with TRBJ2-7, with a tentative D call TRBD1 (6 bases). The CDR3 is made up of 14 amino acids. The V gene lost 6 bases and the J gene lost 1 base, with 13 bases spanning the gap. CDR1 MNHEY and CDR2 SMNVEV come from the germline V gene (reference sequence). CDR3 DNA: TGTGCCAGCAGGCTACAGGGCCCATCCTACGAGCAGTACTTC. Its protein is CASRLQGPSYEQYF.

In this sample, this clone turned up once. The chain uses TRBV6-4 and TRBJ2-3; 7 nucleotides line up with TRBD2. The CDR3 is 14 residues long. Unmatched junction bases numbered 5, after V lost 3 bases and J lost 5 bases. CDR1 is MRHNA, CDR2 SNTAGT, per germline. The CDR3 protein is CASSDAGVIDTQYF. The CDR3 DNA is TGTGCCAGCAGTGATGCGGGAGTCATAGATACGCAGTATTTT.

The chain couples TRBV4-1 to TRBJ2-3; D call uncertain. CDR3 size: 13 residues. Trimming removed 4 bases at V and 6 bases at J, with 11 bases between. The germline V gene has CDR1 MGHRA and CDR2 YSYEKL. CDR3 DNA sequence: TGCGCCAGCAGCCCACGAGGCGTTGATACGCAGTATTTT. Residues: CASSPRGVDTQYF.

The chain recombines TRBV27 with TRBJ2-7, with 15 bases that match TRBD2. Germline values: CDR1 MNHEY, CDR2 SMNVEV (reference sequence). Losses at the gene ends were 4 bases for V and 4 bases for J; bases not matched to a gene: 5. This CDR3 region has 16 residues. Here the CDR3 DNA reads TGTGCCAGCAGTTCAGGACTAGCGGGAGGGCTATACGAGCAGTACTTC. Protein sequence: CASSSGLAGGLYEQYF.

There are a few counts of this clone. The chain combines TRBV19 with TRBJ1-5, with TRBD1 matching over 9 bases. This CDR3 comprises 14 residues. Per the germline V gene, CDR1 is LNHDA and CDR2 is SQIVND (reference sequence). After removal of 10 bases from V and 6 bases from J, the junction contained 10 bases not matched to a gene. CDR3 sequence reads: CAISGQGVTQPQHF. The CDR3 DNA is TGTGCCATCTCGGGACAGGGAGTAACTCAGCCCCAGCATTTT.

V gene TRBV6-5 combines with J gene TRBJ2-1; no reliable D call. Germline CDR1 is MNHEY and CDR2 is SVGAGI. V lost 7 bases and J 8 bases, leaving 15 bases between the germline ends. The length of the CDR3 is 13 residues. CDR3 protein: CASKDNREDEQFF. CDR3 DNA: TGTGCCAGCAAGGATAATAGAGAGGATGAGCAGTTCTTC.

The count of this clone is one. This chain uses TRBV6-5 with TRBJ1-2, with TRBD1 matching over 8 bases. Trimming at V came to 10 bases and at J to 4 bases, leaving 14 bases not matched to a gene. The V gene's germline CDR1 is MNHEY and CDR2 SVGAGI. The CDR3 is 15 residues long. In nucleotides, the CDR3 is TGTGCCACCAGGAACTATGGACAGGGAGGCTATGGCTACACCTTC. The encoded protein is CATRNYGQGGYGYTF.

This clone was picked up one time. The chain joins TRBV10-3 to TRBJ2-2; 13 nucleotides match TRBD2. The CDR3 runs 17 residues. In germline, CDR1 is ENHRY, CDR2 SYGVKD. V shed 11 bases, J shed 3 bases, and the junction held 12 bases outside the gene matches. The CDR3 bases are TGTGCCGCCACGCCGGGACTAGCGGGGTCTGACACCGGGGAGCTGTTTTTT. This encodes CAATPGLAGSDTGELFF.

CDR3 loop: CSVGQGRYTGELFF. Here the CDR3 DNA reads TGCAGTGTGGGACAGGGTAGATATACCGGGGAGCTGTTTTTT. The V gene is TRBV29-1, the J gene TRBJ2-2, with TRBD1 matching 9 bases. Germline CDR1 is SQVTM and CDR2 is ANQGSEA. There are 14 residues in the CDR3.

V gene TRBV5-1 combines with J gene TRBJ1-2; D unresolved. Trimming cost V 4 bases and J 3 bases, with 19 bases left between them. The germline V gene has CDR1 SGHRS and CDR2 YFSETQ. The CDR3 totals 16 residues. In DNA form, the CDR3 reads TGCGCCAGCAGCCCACCTAAAACCGACAAGGACTATGGCTACACCTTC. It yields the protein CASSPPKTDKDYGYTF.